Each of the 17 T cell receptor beta chains below was sequenced from the same sample in a study of long-term antiretroviral therapy in people with HIV. At the survey level, the v3.0 immunoSEQ assay was run. The data were produced by immunoSEQ multiplex PCR, yet TCRdb's version contains in-frame clones alone and is incomplete. The profile covers 15,000 or so clones, with 90% to 95% appearing a single time and 13% taken by the ten largest. This specimen consisted of unsorted PBMCs, obtained 0.6 years after starting antiretroviral therapy. All receptors come from a woman aged 35 to 49 with HIV.

This clone was seen once. The genes are TRBV7-8 and TRBJ2-7, with 8 bases matching TRBD2. Per the germline V gene, CDR1 is SGHVS and CDR2 is FQNEAQ. This CDR3 is 12 amino acids long. V was pared by 6 bases and J by 7 bases, with 5 bases of the junction left unmatched. The CDR3 DNA follows: TGTGCCAGCAGGCTGCGCGGGGGGGAGCAGTACTTC. Amino acids: CASRLRGGEQYF.

The V call is TRBV30, the J call TRBJ1-1, with 9 bases that match TRBD1. This CDR3 region has 15 residues. CDR1 and CDR2 (germline): GTSNPN, SVGIG (reference sequence). V lost 5 bases to trimming and J lost 5 bases; unmatched junction nucleotides: 12. For the CDR3, the DNA is TGTGCCTGGGGCAAAACCGGGACAGGGCGGACTGAAGCTTTCTTT. Amino acid sequence: CAWGKTGTGRTEAFF.

The V gene is TRBV6-5, the J gene TRBJ1-1; perhaps TRBD1 as D (6 bases). CDR3 size: 12 residues. The V end lost 4 bases, the J end lost 8 bases, and 11 bases lay between the germline ends. In germline, CDR1 is MNHEY, CDR2 SVGAGI. The CDR3 is CASSSPGQEAFF. The CDR3 region has the DNA TGTGCCAGCAGTTCCCCCGGACAGGAAGCTTTCTTT.

The chain links TRBV29-1 to TRBJ2-7; D ambiguous. Germline V gives CDR1 SQVTM, CDR2 ANQGSEA. V gave up 4 bases and J gave up 5 bases, with 9 bases separating them. This CDR3 comprises 11 residues. In DNA form, the CDR3 reads TGCAGCGTTGGAAGGGTAGACGAGCAGTACTTC. Translated: CSVGRVDEQYF.

The chain joins TRBV5-5 to TRBJ2-1; 16 nucleotides line up with TRBD2. Trimming removed 4 bases from V and 8 bases from J; junction bases left unmatched: 6. The CDR3 contains 16 residues. CDR1 is SGHKS and CDR2 is YYEKEE in the germline V gene (reference sequence). Here the CDR3 reads CASSPGTSGGAHEQFF. The CDR3 DNA reads as TGTGCCAGCAGCCCCGGGACTAGCGGGGGGGCCCATGAGCAGTTCTTC.

The chain carries TRBV7-2 and TRBJ1-2, with TRBD1 identical over 7 bases. CDR1 and CDR2 from the germline V gene are SGHTA and FQGNSA. This CDR3 is 15 amino acids long. V shed 4 bases, J shed 2 bases, and the junction held 7 bases outside the gene matches. The CDR3 DNA reads as TGTGCCAGCAGCTCCCAGGGACAGATAAACTATGGCTACACCTTC. Its translation: CASSSQGQINYGYTF. The full variable domain, completed using reference TRBV7-2 and TRBJ1-2, is GAGVSQSPSNKVTEKGKDVELRCDPISGHTALYWYRQSLGQGLEFLIYFQGNSAPDKSGLPSDRFSAERTGGSVSTLTIQRTQQEDSAVYLCASSSQGQINYGYTFGSGTRLTVV.

This clone was found a few times. V is TRBV6-6 and J is TRBJ2-4; D perhaps matches TRBD2 (6 bases). Germline-derived CDR1 and CDR2 are MNHNY and SVGAGI (reference sequence). CDR3 length: 14 residues. The ends were cut back, 2 bases at V and 9 bases at J, with 14 bases in the middle. The CDR3 protein is CASSYVGAGSIQYF. The CDR3 bases are TGTGCCAGCAGTTACGTCGGGGCGGGGAGCATTCAGTACTTC.

V gene TRBV7-9 combines with J gene TRBJ1-2; the match to TRBD1 covers 11 bases. The length of the CDR3 is 16 residues. Losses at the gene ends were 4 bases for V and 1 base for J; bases not matched to a gene: 5. Looked up from germline, CDR1 is SEHNR and CDR2 is FQNEAQ (reference sequence). CDR3 sequence (DNA): TGTGCCAGCAGCTCCCCGGGACAGGGGGGTAACTATGGCTACACCTTC. Translation gives CASSSPGQGGNYGYTF.

This chain connects TRBV6-6 to TRBJ2-3; D is tentatively TRBD1 or TRBD2 (5 bases each). V was clipped by 6 bases and J by 0 bases, with 16 bases between them. This CDR3 spans 16 amino acids. Looked up from germline, CDR1 is MNHNY and CDR2 is SVGAGI (reference sequence). CDR3 loop: CASSRGGTTSTDTQYF. The CDR3 DNA sequence: TGTGCCAGCAGCCGTGGTGGGACCACTAGCACAGATACGCAGTATTTT.

This chain uses TRBV28 with TRBJ1-1; the match to TRBD1 covers 7 bases. Germline CDR1 MDHEN, CDR2 SYDVKM. Germline trimming cut 3 bases from V and 4 bases from J; bases unmatched to any gene: 2. CDR3 length equals 13 residues. The CDR3 bases are TGTGCCAGCAGTTTGCAGGGGGGCACTGAAGCTTTCTTT. Translating it yields CASSLQGGTEAFF.

The chain has TRBV5-1 and TRBJ1-2; 7 bases match TRBD1. CDR1 SGHRS and CDR2 YFSETQ come from the germline V gene. The CDR3 length is 14 residues. V trimming: 4 bases; J trimming: 6 bases; junction bases outside the gene matches: 9. The CDR3 region has the DNA TGCGCCAGCAGCCAATCTGGACAGGAACATGGCTACACCTTC. This codes for CASSQSGQEHGYTF. The full variable domain, its missing parts supplied by reference TRBV5-1 and TRBJ1-2, is KAGVTQTPRYLIKTRGQQVTLSCSPISGHRSVSWYQQTPGQGLQFLFEYFSETQRNKGNFPGRFSGRQFSNSRSEMNVSTLELGDSALYLCASSQSGQEHGYTFGSGTRLTVV.

The V and J genes are TRBV4-3 and TRBJ1-5; no firm D call. There are 14 residues in the CDR3. The germline V gene encodes CDR1 LGHNA and CDR2 YSLEER. The germline V and J ends were trimmed by 0 bases and 4 bases, with 7 bases remaining between them. The CDR3 here is CASSQDFGNQPQHF. Here the CDR3 DNA reads TGCGCCAGCAGCCAAGATTTCGGGAATCAGCCCCAGCATTTT.

V is TRBV30 and J is TRBJ2-7; 10 bases map to TRBD2. Per germline, CDR1 GTSNPN and CDR2 SVGIG (reference sequence). The CDR3 is 14 residues long. V gave up 6 bases and J gave up 2 bases; unmatched junction bases: 7. In DNA form, the CDR3 reads TGTGCCTGTGGTAGCGGGGGGTCTCCCTACGAGCAGTACTTC. This encodes CACGSGGSPYEQYF.

V gene TRBV19 combines with J gene TRBJ2-1; no clear D. The CDR3 is 13 amino acids. Between the trimmed V and J ends, which lost 4 bases and 4 bases, there was a span of 8 bases. Germline V gene sequence: CDR1 LNHDA, CDR2 SQIVND (reference sequence). CDR3 in amino acids: CASSTQRYNEQFF. In DNA form, the CDR3 reads TGTGCCAGTAGTACACAGAGATACAATGAGCAGTTCTTC.

The rearrangement uses TRBV7-2 and TRBJ1-5; 9 bases align to TRBD1. Trimming at V came to 4 bases and at J to 7 bases, leaving 14 bases not matched to a gene. The germline V gene encodes CDR1 SGHTA and CDR2 FQGNSA. The CDR3 covers 17 residues. CDR3 protein: CASSSTGGGQHRQPQHF. CDR3 sequence (DNA): TGTGCCAGCAGCTCCACAGGGGGCGGTCAGCACAGACAGCCCCAGCATTTT.

A remark on this clone: This sample also contains other DNA sequences that code for the same CDR3. V gene TRBV4-3 combines with J gene TRBJ1-1; D gene ambiguous. V was cut by 1 base and J by 0 bases, with 9 bases left in between. This CDR3 is 15 amino acids long. CDR1 LGHNA and CDR2 YSLEER come from the germline V gene. CDR3 sequence reads: CASSQGQGLNTEAFF. DNA of the CDR3: TGCGCCAGCAGCCAAGGGCAAGGATTGAACACTGAAGCTTTCTTT.

The chain uses TRBV28 and TRBJ1-1, with TRBD1 identical over 10 bases. The V segment lost 5 bases and the J segment 6 bases; nucleotides outside the gene matches: 6. CDR1 and CDR2 from the germline V gene are MDHEN and SYDVKM. The CDR3 covers 14 residues. CDR3 residues: CASSQDRGRAEAFF. The CDR3 coding sequence is TGTGCCAGCAGTCAAGACAGGGGGCGCGCTGAAGCTTTCTTT.